These 13 T cell receptor beta chains were all obtained from the same sample, sequenced in a study of PD-L1 blockade in urothelial cancer. Time point described: pretreatment peripheral blood. Sequencing used immunoSEQ multiplex PCR; TCRdb keeps in-frame clones, though not all of them. This sample carries tens of thousands of clones, 85% to 90% of them seen once, and the ten largest clones take under 2%. Source: PBMCs, taken around atezolizumab (anti-PD-L1) treatment. These receptors all stem from a man aged 60-69 years with urothelial cancer.

The chain recombines TRBV4-2 with TRBJ1-4; D is possibly TRBD1 (5 bases). The CDR3 has 16 amino acids. The V end lost 1 base, the J end lost 0 bases, and 9 bases lay between the germline ends. CDR1 and CDR2 (germline): LGHNA, YNFKEQ. DNA of the CDR3: TGTGCCAGCAGCCAAGGGACACCCGCAACTAATGAAAAACTGTTTTTT. Translating it yields CASSQGTPATNEKLFF.

V is TRBV6-5 and J is TRBJ1-2, with a weak D call TRBD1 (5 bases). The CDR3 loop spans 13 amino acids. The germline CDR1 and CDR2 sequences are MNHEY and SVGAGI. The germline V and J ends were trimmed by 7 bases and 6 bases, with 15 bases remaining between them. The CDR3 loop reads CASTDGRADGYTF. In DNA, the CDR3 is TGTGCCAGCACCGACGGCAGGGCCGATGGCTACACCTTC.

This chain uses TRBV25-1 with TRBJ2-7; 7 bases line up with TRBD1. The CDR3 is 16 residues long. The ends lost 6 bases at V and 2 bases at J; junction bases unmatched: 13. Germline-derived CDR1 and CDR2 are MGHDK and SYGVNS. CDR3 in DNA: TGTGCCAGCAGCCCCTCCCCGGGACAGCAGCCCTACGAGCAGTACTTC. Protein product: CASSPSPGQQPYEQYF.

The J gene is TRBJ1-5, the V gene TRBV9; TRBD1 is a possible D gene (6 bases). V lost 4 bases and J lost 1, with 15 bases in between. The germline V gene has CDR1 SGDLS and CDR2 YYNGEE. The CDR3 runs to 16 residues. CDR3 DNA sequence: TGTGCCAGCAGCCCACAAGGGGGACGGAGCAATCAGCCCCAGCATTTT. Protein product: CASSPQGGRSNQPQHF.

The J gene is TRBJ2-1, the V gene TRBV9; TRBD2 matches 11 bases. Germline-derived CDR1 and CDR2 are SGDLS and YYNGEE. Trimming cost V 3 bases and J 7 bases; bases outside gene matches: 12. The CDR3 contains 17 residues. CDR3 sequence: CASSALGASGRKNEQFF. The CDR3 DNA follows: TGTGCCAGCAGCGCCCTTGGGGCTAGCGGGAGGAAGAATGAGCAGTTCTTC.

The rearrangement uses TRBV7-2 and TRBJ2-2; tentative D call: TRBD2 (6 bases). Trimming left V 5 bases short and J 5 bases short, with 18 bases between. This CDR3 has 16 amino acids. The V gene's germline CDR1 is SGHTA and CDR2 FQGNSA. The CDR3 loop is CASSQTPGVSTGELFF. DNA of the CDR3: TGTGCCAGCAGCCAAACCCCGGGGGTCTCTACCGGGGAGCTGTTTTTT.

The J gene is TRBJ2-6, the V gene TRBV30; 9 bases are a match to TRBD1. The germline V gene encodes CDR1 GTSNPN and CDR2 SVGIG (reference sequence). CDR3 length: 16 amino acids. V dropped 8 bases and J dropped 0; count of bases not matched to a gene: 8. The CDR3 sequence is CARAGQGHSGANVLTF. The CDR3 region has the DNA TGTGCCCGCGCTGGACAGGGGCACTCTGGGGCCAACGTCCTGACTTTC.

This clone has a single count. The chain couples TRBV6-5 to TRBJ1-6, with 7 bases lining up with TRBD1. The V gene's germline CDR1 is MNHEY and CDR2 SVGAGI. The CDR3 runs 15 residues. With 8 bases clipped from V and 8 bases from J, the junction kept 12 bases outside the gene matches. The CDR3 DNA sequence: TGTGCCAGCGGCCTGACAGGGCCCTCCGATTCACCCCTCCACTTT. It yields the protein CASGLTGPSDSPLHF.

The chain couples TRBV7-2 to TRBJ2-7; a possible D gene is TRBD1 (6 bases). Looked up from germline, CDR1 is SGHTA and CDR2 is FQGNSA. This CDR3 is built from 13 residues. V lost 3 bases, J lost 2 bases, and 8 bases lay in between. The CDR3 loop reads CASSFAGAYEQYF. CDR3 sequence (DNA): TGTGCCAGCAGCTTCGCAGGGGCCTACGAGCAGTACTTC.

The V and J genes are TRBV10-2 and TRBJ1-5; D may be TRBD1 (5 bases). The germline CDR1 and CDR2 sequences are WSHSY and SAAADI. The CDR3 is 13 amino acids. Between the trimmed V and J ends, which lost 3 bases and 7 bases, there was a span of 10 bases. For the CDR3, the DNA is TGCGCCAGCAGTGACATCGGGGGGCAGCCCCAGCATTTT. Translated, it gives CASSDIGGQPQHF.

The chain uses TRBV7-3 and TRBJ2-2; 9 bases are a match to TRBD2. The CDR3 contains 16 residues. The ends lost 1 base at V and 4 bases at J; junction bases unmatched: 4. CDR1 SGHTA and CDR2 FQGTGA come from the germline V gene. Here the CDR3 DNA reads TGTGCCAGCAGCTTAAGCGGGGGGGCCCCCACCGGGGAGCTGTTTTTT. Encoded protein: CASSLSGGAPTGELFF.

The chain employs TRBV5-4 and TRBJ2-3; 9 nucleotides agree with TRBD2. CDR3 length: 16 amino acids. The trim removed 0 bases at V and 4 bases at J, leaving 6 bases unmatched. Germline assignment: CDR1 SGHNT and CDR2 YYREEE (reference sequence). This chain's CDR3 is CASSLVGRGGSDTQYF. CDR3 coding DNA: TGTGCCAGCAGCTTGGTCGGGCGGGGGGGCTCAGATACGCAGTATTTT.

J is TRBJ2-6 and V is TRBV19; tentative D call: TRBD2 (7 bases). V was pared by 3 bases and J by 1 base, with 16 bases between. Germline CDR1 and CDR2: LNHDA and SQIVND (reference sequence). This CDR3 comprises 18 residues. In DNA, the CDR3 is TGTGCCAGTAGTATTAGGGGAGGGGGAGGGTCTGGGGCCAACGTCCTGACTTTC. Residues: CASSIRGGGGSGANVLTF.